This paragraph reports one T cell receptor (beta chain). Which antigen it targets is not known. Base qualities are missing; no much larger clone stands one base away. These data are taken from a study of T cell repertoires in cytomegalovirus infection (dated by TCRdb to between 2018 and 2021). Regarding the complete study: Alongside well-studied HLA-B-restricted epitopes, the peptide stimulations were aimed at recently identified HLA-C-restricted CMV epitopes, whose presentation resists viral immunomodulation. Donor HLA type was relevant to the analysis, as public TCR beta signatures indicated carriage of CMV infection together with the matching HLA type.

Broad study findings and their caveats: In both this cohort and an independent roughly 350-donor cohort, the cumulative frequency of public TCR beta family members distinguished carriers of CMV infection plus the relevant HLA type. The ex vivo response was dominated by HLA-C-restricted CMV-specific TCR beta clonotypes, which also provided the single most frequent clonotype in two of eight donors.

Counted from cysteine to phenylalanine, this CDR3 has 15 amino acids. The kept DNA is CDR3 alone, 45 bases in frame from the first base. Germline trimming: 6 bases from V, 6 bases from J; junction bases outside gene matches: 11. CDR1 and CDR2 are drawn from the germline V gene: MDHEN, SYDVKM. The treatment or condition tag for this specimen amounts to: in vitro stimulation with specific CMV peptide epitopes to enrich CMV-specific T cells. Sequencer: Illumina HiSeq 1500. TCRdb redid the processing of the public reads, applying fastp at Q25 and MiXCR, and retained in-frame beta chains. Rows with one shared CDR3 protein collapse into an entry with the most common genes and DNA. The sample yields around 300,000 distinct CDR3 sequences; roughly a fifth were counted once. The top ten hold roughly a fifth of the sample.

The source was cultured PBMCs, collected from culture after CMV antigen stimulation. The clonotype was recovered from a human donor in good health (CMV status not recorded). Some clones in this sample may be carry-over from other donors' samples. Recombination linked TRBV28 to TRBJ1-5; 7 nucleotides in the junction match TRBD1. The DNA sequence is TGTGCCAGCAGACCCGTGCAGGGGGGAAGTCAGCCCCAGCATTTT. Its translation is CASRPVQGGSQPQHF.